This TCR beta chain originates from a study of T cells after yellow fever vaccination. Making TCR cDNA involved 5'RACE template switching, which added UMIs and a universal primer site. MiXCR was run by TCRdb on the 5' RACE reads, yielding one entry per CDR3 protein. The table has a few hundred thousand distinct CDR3 sequences, less than 4.5% seen once. The V end was cut by 0 bases, the J end by 1 base, with 10 bases between. Per the germline V gene, CDR1 is SGHDT and CDR2 is YYEEEE. The CDR3 sequence is 15 residues long. A few counts support this clonotype. The clonotype was recovered from a young man who received the YFV17D yellow fever vaccine. The gene calls are TRBV5-6 and TRBJ1-1, with D possibly being TRBD1 (5 bases). The sequences come from PBMCs, collected on the day of the yellow fever booster vaccination. The CDR3 sequence is CASSLDRISNTEAFF. As DNA, the CDR3 is TGTGCCAGCAGCTTGGACAGGATCTCGAACACTGAAGCTTTCTTT.